The 23 T cell receptor beta chains below were found in one sample sequenced in a study of T cell responses to AZD1222 COVID-19 vaccine. This table comes from immunoSEQ multiplex PCR, and its TCRdb copy is limited to in-frame clones, with some not included. This sample carries 140,000 to 150,000 clones, approximately 94% of them seen once, and the ten largest clones take about 2.1%. The source was peripheral blood, collected on day 0 of AZD1222 vaccination. Every receptor here comes from an adult in good health.

The gene calls are TRBV7-2 and TRBJ2-1, with a possible D match to TRBD2 (6 bases). The CDR3 is made up of 13 amino acids. The V gene's germline CDR1 is SGHTA and CDR2 FQGNSA. V was clipped by 11 bases and J by 2 bases, with 13 bases between them. The CDR3 nucleotides read TGTGCCGCGAGAACGGGGGCCTACAATGAGCAGTTCTTC. Amino acid sequence: CAARTGAYNEQFF.

The chain joins TRBV18 to TRBJ1-1; D might be TRBD1 (6 bases). The CDR3 totals 12 residues. V dropped 4 bases and J dropped 6 bases, with 9 bases sitting between them. Germline V CDR1 and CDR2: KGHSH, LQKENI. The CDR3 bases are TGTGCCAGCTCACTATCAGGGGCTGAAGCTTTCTTT. Encoded protein: CASSLSGAEAFF.

The V gene is TRBV2, the J gene TRBJ1-1, with D perhaps TRBD1 (5 bases). The length of the CDR3 is 14 residues. Trimming stripped 4 bases from V and 7 bases from J, with 16 bases between. The germline V gene has CDR1 SNHLY and CDR2 FYNNEI. DNA of the CDR3: TGTGCCAGCAGTGTAGCAGGGTCCGTCGGTGAAGCTTTCTTT. This sequence encodes CASSVAGSVGEAFF.

This chain links TRBV19 with TRBJ1-3; no reliable D call. With 6 bases removed from V and 0 bases from J, the gap between germline ends came to 12 bases. CDR3 length: 15 amino acids. CDR1 and CDR2 from the germline V gene are LNHDA and SQIVND (reference sequence). The CDR3 loop is CASSKTFASGNTIYF. The CDR3 bases are TGTGCCAGTAGCAAGACATTCGCCTCTGGAAACACCATATATTTT. The full variable domain, completed using reference TRBV19 and TRBJ1-3, is DGGITQSPKYLFRKEGQNVTLSCEQNLNHDAMYWYRQDPGQGLRLIYYSQIVNDFQKGDIAEGYSVSREKKESFPLTVTSAQKNPTAFYLCASSKTFASGNTIYFGEGSWLTVV.

The chain links TRBV25-1 to TRBJ1-1; weak D call: TRBD1 (6 bases). CDR3 length: 16 amino acids. Germline loops: CDR1 MGHDK, CDR2 SYGVNS. V lost 2 bases and J 6 bases, leaving 19 bases between the germline ends. Here the CDR3 DNA reads TGTGCCAGCAGTGAAAGTGGCAGGGGAGGGAGTGCTGAAGCTTTCTTT. Its protein is CASSESGRGGSAEAFF.

The V call is TRBV6-5, the J call TRBJ1-1; tentatively, D is TRBD1 (5 bases). The CDR3 totals 15 residues. V lost 5 bases to trimming and J lost 2 bases, with 15 bases between them. Germline CDR1 is MNHEY and CDR2 is SVGAGI. The CDR3 loop reads CASSPGRDGNTEAFF. In DNA form, the CDR3 reads TGTGCCAGCAGTCCCGGTCGGGACGGTAACACTGAAGCTTTCTTT.

This chain joins TRBV6-5 and TRBJ1-2, with 9 bases identical to TRBD1. Germline assignment: CDR1 MNHEY and CDR2 SVGAGI. V gave up 4 bases and J gave up 2 bases; unmatched junction bases: 5. The CDR3 has 15 residues. CDR3 sequence: CASSSYRGRNYGYTF. In nucleotides, the CDR3 is TGTGCCAGCAGTTCCTACAGGGGGCGGAACTATGGCTACACCTTC.

The V call is TRBV2, the J call TRBJ2-1; TRBD2 matches 7 bases. The CDR3 spans 13 residues. V shed 4 bases and J 5 bases; nucleotides not matched to a gene: 2. Germline V lookup: CDR1 SNHLY, CDR2 FYNNEI. The CDR3 nucleotides read TGTGCCAGCAGTGGACTAGCAGACAATGAGCAGTTCTTC. It specifies CASSGLADNEQFF.

The rearrangement uses TRBV19 and TRBJ1-6, with D perhaps matching TRBD1 (5 bases). The CDR3 sequence is 15 residues long. Looked up from germline, CDR1 is LNHDA and CDR2 is SQIVND (reference sequence). With 3 bases removed from V and 7 bases from J, the gap between germline ends came to 13 bases. The CDR3 protein is CASSIGEGLNSPLHF. CDR3 bases: TGTGCCAGTAGTATCGGAGAGGGGTTGAATTCACCCCTCCACTTT.

The J gene is TRBJ2-7, the V gene TRBV4-1; 12 positions agree with TRBD2. Germline V CDR1 and CDR2: MGHRA, YSYEKL. The CDR3 extends over 16 amino acids. Trimming cost V 0 bases and J 3 bases; bases outside gene matches: 3. CDR3: CASSQDKTSGSYEQYF. CDR3 nucleotide sequence: TGCGCCAGCAGCCAAGATAAGACTAGCGGGAGCTACGAGCAGTACTTC.

This rearrangement joins TRBV5-1 to TRBJ1-4; possible D gene TRBD1, 5 bases. This CDR3 is built from 14 residues. Germline V lookup: CDR1 SGHRS, CDR2 YFSETQ. Trimming removed 2 bases at V and 9 bases at J, with 14 bases between. CDR3 region: CASSFGPGGKKLFF. CDR3 nucleotides: TGCGCCAGCAGCTTTGGTCCGGGGGGGAAAAAACTGTTTTTT.

The V call is TRBV5-5, the J call TRBJ2-4, with D possibly matching TRBD1 (7 bases). The CDR3 consists of 15 residues. V lost 7 bases to trimming and J lost 7 bases, with 21 bases between them. Germline lookup yields CDR1 SGHKS and CDR2 YYEKEE (reference sequence). The CDR3 is CASGRQGGESNIQYF. The CDR3 bases are TGTGCCAGCGGCAGACAGGGAGGCGAGAGCAACATTCAGTACTTC.

The CDR3 coding sequence is TGTGCCAGCAGTCGAGGGGCTCGTGGAAACACCATATATTTT. It specifies CASSRGARGNTIYF. The chain employs TRBV2 and TRBJ1-3; the D gene is possibly TRBD1 (5 bases). The V gene's germline CDR1 is SNHLY and CDR2 FYNNEI. V gave up 5 bases and J gave up 3 bases, with 11 bases separating them. The CDR3 covers 14 residues.

This chain links TRBV5-1 with TRBJ1-1; tentatively, D is TRBD1 (5 bases). V lost 0 bases and J lost 5, with 8 bases in between. The germline V gene has CDR1 SGHRS and CDR2 YFSETQ. This CDR3 is built from 13 residues. CDR3 sequence reads: CASSLVRGTEAFF. Written as DNA, the CDR3 is TGCGCCAGCAGCTTGGTGAGGGGAACTGAAGCTTTCTTT.

This chain joins TRBV7-2 and TRBJ1-6; D not resolved. Per the germline V gene, CDR1 is SGHTA and CDR2 is FQGNSA. The CDR3 is 16 amino acids. With 5 bases removed from V and 4 bases from J, the gap between germline ends came to 15 bases. CDR3 residues: CASSQTSIKYNSPLHF. The DNA of the CDR3 is TGTGCCAGCAGCCAGACGTCAATTAAGTATAATTCACCCCTCCACTTT. The full variable domain, rest sourced from reference TRBV7-2 and TRBJ1-6, is GAGVSQSPSNKVTEKGKDVELRCDPISGHTALYWYRQSLGQGLEFLIYFQGNSAPDKSGLPSDRFSAERTGGSVSTLTIQRTQQEDSAVYLCASSQTSIKYNSPLHFGNGTRLTVT.

The rearrangement links TRBV19 to TRBJ2-7; a weak D match, TRBD1 (5 bases). The CDR3 loop spans 17 amino acids. Germline-derived CDR1 and CDR2 are LNHDA and SQIVND (reference sequence). The ends were cut back, 3 bases at V and 2 bases at J, with 20 bases in the middle. This CDR3 is CASSILFRPGYTYEQYF. The CDR3 DNA reads TGTGCCAGTAGTATCCTTTTTCGGCCAGGGTATACCTACGAGCAGTACTTC.

This chain joins TRBV5-5 and TRBJ1-1, with D hard to call. Trimming stripped 1 base from V and 3 bases from J, with 10 bases between. The CDR3 has 14 residues. Germline CDR1 SGHKS, CDR2 YYEKEE (reference sequence). This CDR3 is CASSLFVRDTEAFF. CDR3 in DNA: TGTGCCAGCAGCTTGTTCGTCCGGGACACTGAAGCTTTCTTT.

This chain links TRBV29-1 with TRBJ2-5, with D perhaps TRBD2 (5 bases). Germline CDR1 is SQVTM and CDR2 is ANQGSEA. The CDR3 is made up of 13 amino acids. V was clipped by 8 bases and J by 4 bases, with 17 bases between them. The CDR3 region is CSKVEAGGETQYF. The CDR3 bases are TGCAGCAAGGTGGAGGCAGGAGGAGAGACCCAGTACTTC.

V gene TRBV14 combines with J gene TRBJ1-3; D is undetermined. The ends were cut back, 2 bases at V and 3 bases at J, with 8 bases in the middle. CDR1 is SGHDN and CDR2 is FVKESK in the germline V gene. CDR3 length equals 14 residues. The CDR3 bases are TGTGCCAGCAGCCAATTGGGTATTGGAAACACCATATATTTT. Its protein product is CASSQLGIGNTIYF.

The chain joins TRBV5-4 to TRBJ2-5, with TRBD1 matching over 11 bases. V shed 6 bases and J 2 bases; nucleotides not matched to a gene: 6. The CDR3 covers 15 residues. CDR1 and CDR2 (germline): SGHNT, YYREEE (reference sequence). The CDR3 spells CASTSGTGGQETQYF. CDR3 nucleotides: TGTGCCAGCACCTCCGGGACAGGGGGGCAAGAGACCCAGTACTTC.

As for this clone: At one end the junction does not follow the germline gene, possibly because of a read error. V is TRBV7-7 and J is TRBJ2-5, with D perhaps matching TRBD1 (6 bases). Germline V gene data show CDR1 as SSHAT and CDR2 as FNYEAQ (reference sequence). This CDR3 spans 14 amino acids. Here the CDR3 reads CASSPGTRQETQYF. The CDR3, as DNA: TGTGCTAGCAGCCCCGGGACACGCCAAGAGACCCAGTACTTC.

This chain links TRBV2 with TRBJ1-5, with 9 bases fitting TRBD1. V shed 4 bases, J shed 5 bases, and the junction held 3 bases outside the gene matches. Germline V CDR1 and CDR2: SNHLY, FYNNEI. The CDR3 spans 14 residues. The CDR3 DNA reads TGTGCCAGCAGTGGACAGGGGGGAGATCAGCCCCAGCATTTT. Translation: CASSGQGGDQPQHF.

The chain is built from TRBV4-2 and TRBJ2-3, with D tentatively TRBD2 (6 bases). V gave up 3 bases and J gave up 2 bases, with 15 bases separating them. This CDR3 spans 16 amino acids. Germline V gene sequence: CDR1 LGHNA, CDR2 YNFKEQ. This chain's CDR3 is CASSHPRGTPTDTQYF. For the CDR3, the DNA is TGTGCCAGCAGCCACCCCCGGGGGACTCCCACAGATACGCAGTATTTT.